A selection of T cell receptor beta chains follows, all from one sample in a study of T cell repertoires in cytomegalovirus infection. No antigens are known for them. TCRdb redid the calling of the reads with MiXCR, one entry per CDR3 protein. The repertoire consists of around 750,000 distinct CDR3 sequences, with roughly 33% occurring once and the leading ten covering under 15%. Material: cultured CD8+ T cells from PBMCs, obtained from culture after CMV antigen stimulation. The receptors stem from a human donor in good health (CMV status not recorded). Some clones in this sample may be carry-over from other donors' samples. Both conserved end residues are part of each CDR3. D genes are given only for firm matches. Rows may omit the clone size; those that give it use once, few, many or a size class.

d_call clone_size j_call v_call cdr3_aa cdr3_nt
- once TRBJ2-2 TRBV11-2 CASSLDIWGARDTGELFF TGTGCCAGCAGCTTAGATATTTGGGGGGCGCGAGACACCGGGGAGCTGTTTTTT
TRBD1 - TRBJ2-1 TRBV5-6 CASSYRDRAHNEQFF TGTGCCAGCAGCTACCGGGACAGGGCCCACAATGAGCAGTTCTTC
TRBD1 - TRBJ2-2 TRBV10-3 CATLQLDRANTGELFF TGTGCCACCCTACAGTTAGACAGGGCCAACACCGGGGAGCTGTTTTTT
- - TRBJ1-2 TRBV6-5 CASSYLTRGGSYGYTF TGTGCCAGCAGTTATCTCACACGAGGGGGTTCCTATGGCTACACCTTC
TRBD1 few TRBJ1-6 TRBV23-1 CASHSSQDRGNNSPLHF TGCGCCAGCCACAGTTCCCAGGACAGGGGCAATAATTCACCCCTCCACTTT
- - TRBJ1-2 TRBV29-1 CSVEDPGADYGYTF TGCAGCGTTGAAGATCCCGGGGCAGACTATGGCTACACCTTC
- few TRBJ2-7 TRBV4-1 CASSQDGQGNKYEQYF TGCGCCAGCAGCCAAGATGGGCAGGGGAATAAATACGAGCAGTACTTC
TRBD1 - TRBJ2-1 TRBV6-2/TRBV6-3 CASIGTAEHNEQFF TGTGCCAGCATAGGGACAGCGGAACACAATGAGCAGTTCTTC
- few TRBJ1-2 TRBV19 CASSPAQGNYGYTF TGTGCCAGTAGTCCGGCGCAGGGAAACTATGGCTACACCTTC
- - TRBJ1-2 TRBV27 CASSPQTVNYGYTF TGTGCCAGCAGTCCGCAGACAGTCAACTATGGCTACACCTTC
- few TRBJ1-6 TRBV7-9 CASSSLTGSGSPLHF TGTGCCAGCAGCTCCCTAACAGGGTCTGGTTCACCCCTCCACTTT
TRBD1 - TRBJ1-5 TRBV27 CASSPSQGELNQPQHF TGTGCCAGCAGTCCATCACAGGGGGAGCTCAATCAGCCCCAGCATTTT
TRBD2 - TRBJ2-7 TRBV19 CASSTGLAEAYEQYF TGTGCCAGTAGTACCGGACTAGCGGAGGCCTACGAGCAGTACTTC
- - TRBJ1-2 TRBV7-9 CASTSLTLYGYTF TGTGCCAGCACCTCTCTCACCTTATATGGCTACACCTTC
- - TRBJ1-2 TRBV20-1 CSARDLEGYTF TGCAGTGCTAGAGATTTGGAGGGCTACACCTTC
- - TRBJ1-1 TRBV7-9 CASSTEWDTEAFF TGTGCCAGCAGCACCGAGTGGGACACTGAAGCTTTCTTT
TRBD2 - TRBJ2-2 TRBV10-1 CAAGGTGELFF TGCGCCGCGGGGGGCACCGGGGAGCTGTTTTTT
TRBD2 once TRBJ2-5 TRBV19 CASTGRGSQETQYF TGTGCCAGTACCGGGCGGGGGAGTCAAGAGACCCAGTACTTC
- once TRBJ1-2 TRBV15 CATSAKGTNYGYTF TGTGCCACCTCGGCGAAGGGGACTAACTATGGCTACACCTTC
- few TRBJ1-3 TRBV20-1 CSARDHAGAGTFGNTIYF TGCAGTGCTAGAGATCATGCAGGGGCCGGGACGTTTGGAAACACCATATATTTT
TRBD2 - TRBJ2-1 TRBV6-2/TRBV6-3 CASSYRGGPTISSYNEQFF TGTGCCAGCAGTTACCGGGGGGGGCCGACAATTAGCTCCTACAATGAGCAGTTCTTC
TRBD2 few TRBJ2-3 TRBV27 CASRSGLAGGDTQYF TGTGCCAGCAGATCAGGACTAGCGGGGGGAGATACGCAGTATTTT
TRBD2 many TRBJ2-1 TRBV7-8 CASSVRGSSGESGNEQFF TGTGCCAGCAGCGTTAGAGGTTCTAGCGGGGAGTCTGGGAATGAGCAGTTCTTC
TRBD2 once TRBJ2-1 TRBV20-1 CSARDLRGLADNEQFF TGCAGTGCTAGAGATCTAAGGGGACTAGCGGATAATGAGCAGTTCTTC
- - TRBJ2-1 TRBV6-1 CASSETAANEQFF TGTGCCAGCAGTGAAACGGCGGCCAATGAGCAGTTCTTC
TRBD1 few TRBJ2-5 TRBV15 CATSRISRGQQETQYF TGTGCCACCAGCAGAATTTCTAGGGGACAGCAAGAGACCCAGTACTTC
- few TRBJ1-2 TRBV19 CASSNRDRGNGYTF TGTGCCAGTAGTAACCGGGACCGAGGAAATGGCTACACCTTC
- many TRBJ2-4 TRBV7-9 CASSSTKNIQYF TGTGCCAGCAGCTCGACCAAAAACATTCAGTACTTC
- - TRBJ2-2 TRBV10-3 CAIRKQANTGELFF TGTGCCATCAGGAAACAGGCGAACACCGGGGAGCTGTTTTTT
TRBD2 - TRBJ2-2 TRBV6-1 CASSILAGGGGELVF TGTGCCAGCAGTATACTAGCGGGGGGCGGCGGGGAGCTGGTTTTT
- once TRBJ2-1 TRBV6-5 CASSYSGPPVEQFF TGTGCCAGCAGTTACTCGGGACCGCCCGTTGAGCAGTTCTTC
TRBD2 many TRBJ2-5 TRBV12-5 CASGFLGLAEGEETQYF TGTGCTAGTGGTTTCCTAGGACTAGCGGAGGGGGAAGAGACCCAGTACTTC
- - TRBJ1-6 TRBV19 CASQRRYNSPLHF TGTGCCAGTCAAAGACGGTATAATTCACCCCTCCACTTT
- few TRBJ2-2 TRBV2 CASSARQNTGELFF TGTGCCAGCAGTGCGAGGCAGAACACCGGGGAGCTGTTTTTT
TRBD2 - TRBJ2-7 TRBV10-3 CATLLAGASYEQYF TGTGCCACCCTACTAGCGGGGGCCTCCTACGAGCAGTACTTC
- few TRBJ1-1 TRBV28 CASSYGNPAAFF TGTGCCAGCAGCTATGGGAATCCAGCGGCTTTCTTT
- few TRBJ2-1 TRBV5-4 CASRRDRSDEQFF TGTGCCAGCAGACGAGACAGGAGCGATGAGCAGTTCTTC
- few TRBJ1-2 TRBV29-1 CSVEVAASGGAEGYTF TGCAGCGTTGAAGTCGCCGCCTCGGGGGGGGCAGAGGGCTACACCTTC
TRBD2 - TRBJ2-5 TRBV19 CASSPLAGGSQETQYF TGTGCCAGTAGTCCCTTAGCGGGGGGTTCCCAAGAGACCCAGTACTTC
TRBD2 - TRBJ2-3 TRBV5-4 CASSLRPGLAGGTDTQYF TGTGCCAGCAGCTTACGCCCGGGACTAGCGGGGGGCACAGATACGCAGTATTTT
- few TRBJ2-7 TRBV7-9 CASSLVPSGFYEQYF TGTGCCAGCAGCTTAGTTCCTTCAGGGTTCTACGAGCAGTACTTC
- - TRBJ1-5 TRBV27 CASSHRAYSNQPQHF TGTGCCAGCAGTCACAGAGCTTATAGCAATCAGCCCCAGCATTTT
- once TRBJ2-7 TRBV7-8 CANSFRAGGGTYSYEQYF TGTGCCAACAGCTTTAGGGCAGGGGGAGGGACATACTCCTACGAGCAGTACTTC
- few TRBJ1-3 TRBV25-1 CASSEGNTYYTIYF TGTGCCAGCAGTGAAGGAAACACGTACTACACCATATATTTT
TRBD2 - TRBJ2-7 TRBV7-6 CASSHSGGSSYEQYF TGTGCCAGCAGCCACAGCGGGGGAAGCTCCTACGAGCAGTACTTC
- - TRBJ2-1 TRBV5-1 CASSLGGAPDRYNEQFF TGCGCCAGCAGCTTGGGGGGGGCCCCCGATCGATACAATGAGCAGTTCTTC
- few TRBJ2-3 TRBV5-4 CASSLETGVSTDTQYF TGTGCCAGCAGCTTGGAAACGGGGGTTAGCACAGATACGCAGTATTTT